The 31 T cell receptor beta chains listed next were all sequenced from one sample in a study of long-term antiretroviral therapy in people with HIV. With survey level as its setting, the immunoSEQ assay was v3.0. Measured with immunoSEQ multiplex PCR; TCRdb has only the in-frame clones, and not every one. The sample has approximately 10,000 clones; roughly 76% are singletons. Material: unsorted PBMCs, obtained at the start of antiretroviral therapy, before treatment. The receptors were sampled from a man aged 25-45 years with HIV.

About this clone: This same CDR3 is encoded by further DNA sequences in the sample. The chain is built from TRBV12-5 and TRBJ2-7; no clear D gene. Germline V gene data show CDR1 as LGHNT and CDR2 as FRNRAP. CDR3 length: 12 amino acids. Trimming removed 1 base from V and 4 bases from J, with 5 bases in between. The CDR3 is CASGLGSYEQYF. The CDR3, as DNA: TGTGCTAGTGGTTTGGGGAGTTACGAGCAGTACTTC.

V is TRBV18 and J is TRBJ2-7; 9 bases fit TRBD2. This CDR3 contains 15 residues. Germline V gene lookup returns CDR1 KGHSH and CDR2 LQKENI. Trimming took 2 bases from V and 8 from J; bases not matched to a gene: 10. CDR3: CASSPGAGGLSQQYF. The CDR3 DNA reads TGTGCCAGCTCACCAGGCGCGGGGGGGCTTTCTCAGCAGTACTTC.

In DNA form, the CDR3 reads TGTGCCAGCAGTGAATTCCTCCGACAGGGAGTCGGCACAGATACGCAGTATTTT. As protein: CASSEFLRQGVGTDTQYF. The chain has TRBV25-1 and TRBJ2-3; 7 positions match TRBD1. Germline-derived CDR1 and CDR2 are MGHDK and SYGVNS. J lost 1 base, V lost 1 base, and 11 bases had no gene match. The CDR3 loop spans 18 amino acids.

By proportion, this clone is medium-sized. The chain joins TRBV7-6 to TRBJ2-1; 8 bases are a match to TRBD2. V was pared by 1 base and J by 2 bases, with 1 base of the junction left unmatched. The CDR3 is 15 residues long. Germline V gives CDR1 SGHVS, CDR2 FNYEAQ. CDR3 DNA: TGTGCCAGCAGCTTAGGTAGCGGGACCTACAATGAGCAGTTCTTC. Its translation is CASSLGSGTYNEQFF.

The CDR3 protein is CASSRRASYNEQFF. The CDR3 DNA reads as TGTGCCAGCAGCCGGAGGGCCTCCTACAATGAGCAGTTCTTC. V usage is TRBV7-2 and J usage is TRBJ2-1, with a weak D call TRBD2 (6 bases). This CDR3 has 14 residues. The ends were cut back, 5 bases at V and 0 bases at J, with 8 bases in the middle. The germline V gene has CDR1 SGHTA and CDR2 FQGNSA. The full variable domain, completed using reference TRBV7-2 and TRBJ2-1, is GAGVSQSPSNKVTEKGKDVELRCDPISGHTALYWYRQSLGQGLEFLIYFQGNSAPDKSGLPSDRFSAERTGGSVSTLTIQRTQQEDSAVYLCASSRRASYNEQFFGPGTRLTVL.

The chain carries TRBV6-4 and TRBJ1-5; D unresolved. The V gene lost 10 bases and the J gene lost 4 bases, with 2 bases spanning the gap. Germline V gives CDR1 MRHNA, CDR2 SNTAGT. The CDR3 runs to 9 residues. CDR3 DNA sequence: TGTGCCAAGAATCAGCCCCAGCATTTT. Its protein is CAKNQPQHF.

This chain joins TRBV6-6 and TRBJ1-4; TRBD1 matches 7 bases. The CDR3 has 15 amino acids. Trimming took 7 bases from V and 4 from J; bases not matched to a gene: 9. The germline V gene has CDR1 MNHNY and CDR2 SVGAGI (reference sequence). CDR3 region: CASTPNRGYNEKLFF. The CDR3 region has the DNA TGTGCCAGCACCCCTAACAGGGGTTATAATGAAAAACTGTTTTTT.

This sequence joins TRBV27 and TRBJ1-3; 9 nucleotides line up with TRBD1. V lost 3 bases and J lost 4; bases outside the gene matches: 7. The CDR3 is made up of 16 amino acids. Germline V CDR1 and CDR2: MNHEY, SMNVEV (reference sequence). CDR3 sequence (DNA): TGTGCCAGCAGTTTCACCGGGACAGGGCTCGGAAACACCATATATTTT. Protein: CASSFTGTGLGNTIYF.

This clone appeared a few times. The gene calls are TRBV6-5 and TRBJ1-2, with 8 nucleotides matching TRBD1. Germline values: CDR1 MNHEY, CDR2 SVGAGI. The V segment lost 2 bases and the J segment 3 bases; nucleotides outside the gene matches: 8. This CDR3 has 16 amino acids. The DNA of the CDR3 is TGTGCCAGCAGTTACACGAGGACAGGGCATTACTATGGCTACACCTTC. Protein: CASSYTRTGHYYGYTF.

This chain joins TRBV5-4 and TRBJ1-3; no clear D. V was shortened by 4 bases and J by 4 bases, with 12 bases between the two germline ends. The CDR3 runs to 14 residues. CDR1 is SGHNT and CDR2 is YYREEE in the germline V gene (reference sequence). The CDR3 sequence: CASSLDRGGNTIYF. The CDR3 nucleotides read TGTGCCAGCAGCCTGGACCGAGGAGGAAACACCATATATTTT.

DNA of the CDR3: TGTGCCAGCAGCTTAGCGCTAGCGGGAGGGTACAATGAGCAGTTCTTC. Protein: CASSLALAGGYNEQFF. The chain uses TRBV11-2 and TRBJ2-1, with 12 bases lining up with TRBD2. CDR1 is SGHAT, CDR2 FQNNGV, per germline. The CDR3 has 16 amino acids. Trimming took 1 base from V and 4 from J; bases not matched to a gene: 2.

V gene TRBV5-5 combines with J gene TRBJ2-7; 9 bases align to TRBD1. CDR3 length: 15 amino acids. Trimming cost V 0 bases and J 5 bases; bases outside gene matches: 6. Germline V gene lookup returns CDR1 SGHKS and CDR2 YYEKEE (reference sequence). CDR3 sequence reads: CASSLVGQGGHEQYF. The CDR3 DNA sequence: TGTGCCAGCAGCTTGGTGGGACAGGGCGGCCACGAGCAGTACTTC.

The chain carries TRBV19 and TRBJ2-1; D uncertain. Between the trimmed V and J ends, which lost 7 bases and 0 bases, there was a span of 16 bases. The CDR3 length is 16 residues. Germline V lookup: CDR1 LNHDA, CDR2 SQIVND (reference sequence). The chain's CDR3 is CASTQQAQSSYNEQFF. Written as DNA, the CDR3 is TGTGCCAGTACCCAGCAGGCTCAAAGCTCCTACAATGAGCAGTTCTTC.

This chain links TRBV7-3 with TRBJ1-5; TRBD1 agrees at 8 bases. Trimming removed 2 bases from V and 5 bases from J; junction bases left unmatched: 5. Germline V CDR1 and CDR2: SGHTA, FQGTGA. The CDR3 runs 15 residues. The CDR3 region is CASSLVSRGHQPQHF. The CDR3 DNA is TGTGCCAGCAGCTTAGTTTCCAGGGGGCATCAGCCCCAGCATTTT. Using reference TRBV7-3 and TRBJ1-5 for the parts outside the CDR3, the full variable domain is GAGVSQTPSNKVTEKGKYVELRCDPISGHTALYWYRQSLGQGPEFLIYFQGTGAADDSGLPNDRFFAVRPEGSVSTLKIQRTERGDSAVYLCASSLVSRGHQPQHFGDGTRLSIL.

The CDR3, as DNA: TGCGCCAGCAGCCAGGGGACAGGGGAATGGAACACTGAAGCTTTCTTT. Translated: CASSQGTGEWNTEAFF. The chain uses TRBV4-3 and TRBJ1-1; 10 nucleotides match TRBD1. The CDR3 loop spans 16 amino acids. Per the germline V gene, CDR1 is LGHNA and CDR2 is YSLEER. J gave up 1 base and V 3 bases, and 5 bases lay outside the gene matches.

The rearrangement links TRBV2 to TRBJ2-5; 9 bases are shared with TRBD1. V trimming: 0 bases; J trimming: 7 bases; junction bases outside the gene matches: 9. This CDR3 contains 16 residues. Looked up from germline, CDR1 is SNHLY and CDR2 is FYNNEI. The CDR3 is CASSEARTGASGTQYF. In DNA, the CDR3 is TGTGCCAGCAGTGAAGCGCGGACAGGGGCCTCCGGGACCCAGTACTTC. Based on the CDR3 plus reference TRBV2 and TRBJ2-5, the full variable domain is EPEVTQTPSHQVTQMGQEVILRCVPISNHLYFYWYRQILGQKVEFLVSFYNNEISEKSEIFDDQFSVERPDGSNFTLKIRSTKLEDSAMYFCASSEARTGASGTQYFGPGTRLLVL.

The chain recombines TRBV6-1 with TRBJ1-5; possible D gene TRBD1, 6 bases. Germline V gives CDR1 MNHNS, CDR2 SASEGT. Trimming pared 8 bases from V and 3 bases from J, leaving 11 bases between. This CDR3 contains 13 residues. CDR3 sequence: CASSGANNQPQHF. In DNA form, the CDR3 reads TGTGCCAGCTCGGGGGCAAACAATCAGCCCCAGCATTTT.

The J gene is TRBJ1-2, the V gene TRBV4-2, with D possibly TRBD1 on 5 matching bases. Germline V gene lookup returns CDR1 LGHNA and CDR2 YNFKEQ. Trimming took 2 bases from V and 5 from J, leaving 12 bases between them. This CDR3 spans 14 amino acids. In DNA form, the CDR3 reads TGTGCCAGCAGCCAATCCACGGGGCAATATGGCTACACCTTC. It encodes CASSQSTGQYGYTF.

This chain joins TRBV29-1 and TRBJ1-4; no reliable D call. CDR3 length: 12 amino acids. V lost 6 bases and J 5 bases, leaving 10 bases between the germline ends. Germline CDR1 is SQVTM and CDR2 is ANQGSEA. CDR3 DNA sequence: TGCAGCGTCGAGGAATTCAATGAAAAACTGTTTTTT. Amino acid sequence: CSVEEFNEKLFF.

The V call is TRBV28, the J call TRBJ1-1, with TRBD1 as a possible D gene (6 bases). The V end lost 5 bases, the J end lost 6 bases, and 16 bases lay between the germline ends. The CDR3 runs 14 residues. The germline gives CDR1 MDHEN, CDR2 SYDVKM. The CDR3 coding sequence is TGTGCCAGCAGTCGTATAAGACAGGCTCCTGAAGCTTTCTTT. It encodes CASSRIRQAPEAFF.

The chain uses TRBV6-5 and TRBJ2-2; D is perhaps TRBD2 (5 bases). Germline V gene lookup returns CDR1 MNHEY and CDR2 SVGAGI. The CDR3 covers 15 residues. V lost 6 bases to trimming and J lost 2 bases, with 13 bases between them. The CDR3 region has the DNA TGTGCCAGCAGCCCCACTAGTTTAAACACCGGGGAGCTGTTTTTT. Encoded protein: CASSPTSLNTGELFF.

This chain uses TRBV4-1 with TRBJ2-7; no firm D call. Germline V gives CDR1 MGHRA, CDR2 YSYEKL. The CDR3 runs 14 residues. Trimming took off 0 bases at V and 2 bases at J, with 8 bases between the two ends. The chain's CDR3 is CASSQEQQTYEQYF. DNA of the CDR3: TGCGCCAGCAGCCAAGAACAGCAAACCTACGAGCAGTACTTC.

V gene TRBV27 combines with J gene TRBJ2-3; TRBD1 is a possible D gene (6 bases). CDR1 is MNHEY, CDR2 SMNVEV, per germline (reference sequence). The CDR3 has 14 amino acids. V was clipped by 4 bases and J by 4 bases, with 12 bases between them. In nucleotides, the CDR3 is TGTGCCAGCAGTTACAGGGATTTCCCAGATACGCAGTATTTT. Translating it yields CASSYRDFPDTQYF.

This sequence joins TRBV9 and TRBJ2-7; the D is unclear. Germline V CDR1 and CDR2: SGDLS, YYNGEE. Trimming took off 0 bases at V and 3 bases at J, with 7 bases between the two ends. This CDR3 is 13 amino acids long. The CDR3 nucleotides read TGTGCCAGCAGCGTAGATGGGGACTACGAGCAGTACTTC. Protein product: CASSVDGDYEQYF.

This chain uses TRBV5-6 with TRBJ2-7, with TRBD2 matching 10 bases. This CDR3 is built from 15 residues. J lost 4 bases, V lost 3 bases, and 7 bases had no gene match. Germline V gene sequence: CDR1 SGHDT, CDR2 YYEEEE. The CDR3 DNA follows: TGTGCCAGCAGCTCGCCTAGCGGGAGTAGGTACGAGCAGTACTTC. This encodes CASSSPSGSRYEQYF.

The chain links TRBV29-1 to TRBJ2-4, with a tentative D call TRBD2 (5 bases). Germline V CDR1 and CDR2: SQVTM, ANQGSEA. This CDR3 has 14 residues. The CDR3 bases are TGCACCCGGGAATTTGGGTTAACCAAAAACATTCAGTACTTC. Protein sequence: CTREFGLTKNIQYF.

The chain has TRBV5-1 and TRBJ2-7, with 9 positions matching TRBD1. This CDR3 has 14 amino acids. J lost 2 bases, V lost 4 bases, and 4 bases had no gene match. Germline CDR1 is SGHRS and CDR2 is YFSETQ. The CDR3 DNA follows: TGCGCCAGCAGCCTCGGGACAGGGACCTACGAGCAGTACTTC. Protein sequence: CASSLGTGTYEQYF.

This clone turned up a few times. The rearrangement links TRBV18 to TRBJ1-2; 7 bases are shared with TRBD1. The CDR3 contains 14 residues. V trimming: 3 bases; J trimming: 4 bases; junction bases outside the gene matches: 5. CDR1 and CDR2 from the germline V gene are KGHSH and LQKENI. CDR3 bases: TGTGCCAGCTCACCGTCCCACAGGGGCTATGGCTACACCTTC. Its protein product is CASSPSHRGYGYTF.

The chain employs TRBV28 and TRBJ2-1; maybe TRBD1 (6 bases). Trimming shortened V by 6 bases and J by 1 base, and 13 bases separated the two germline ends. CDR1 is MDHEN and CDR2 is SYDVKM in the germline V gene. The CDR3 totals 15 residues. The CDR3 coding sequence is TGTGCCAGCAGGATGAGGACAGTATCCTACAATGAGCAGTTCTTC. It is translated as CASRMRTVSYNEQFF.

The V and J genes are TRBV5-4 and TRBJ2-1, with 10 bases aligning to TRBD1. Trimming took 4 bases from V and 0 from J; bases not matched to a gene: 10. CDR1 SGHNT and CDR2 YYREEE come from the germline V gene (reference sequence). The CDR3 totals 18 residues. This CDR3 is CASSTIGQGGSSYNEQFF. For the CDR3, the DNA is TGTGCCAGCAGCACGATAGGACAGGGGGGCAGCTCCTACAATGAGCAGTTCTTC.

This clone is large in the sample. The chain is built from TRBV5-1 and TRBJ2-2; 12 bases are a match to TRBD1. The germline V gene encodes CDR1 SGHRS and CDR2 YFSETQ. The V segment lost 5 bases and the J segment 6 bases; nucleotides outside the gene matches: 5. The CDR3 is made up of 15 amino acids. The CDR3 protein is CASSEGQGAPGELFF. The CDR3 DNA sequence: TGCGCCAGCAGTGAGGGACAGGGGGCCCCCGGGGAGCTGTTTTTT.